The clone carrying this T cell receptor beta chain was counted many times. Its target is not known. The CDR3 is made up of 15 amino acids. V was pared by 0 bases and J by 6 bases, with 3 bases of the junction left unmatched. Looked up from germline, CDR1 is DFQATT and CDR2 is SNEGSKA (reference sequence). TCRdb analysed the RT-PCR reads with MiXCR anew, one entry per CDR3 protein. The sample includes 500,000 to 600,000 distinct CDR3 sequences, 12% to 15% of them seen just once. This entry comes from a study of response to subunit inactivated influenza vaccine. Findings of the study overall: Each seasonal influenza vaccination recruits few new T cells, the authors suggested.

The receptor was isolated from a man in his fifties who received an inactivated influenza vaccine. This chain joins TRBV20-1 and TRBJ2-7; 15 bases are shared with TRBD2. Sequences were derived from PBMCs from blood, sampled roughly 12 days after vaccination. The chain's CDR3 is CSARDWTSGGAEQYF. DNA of the CDR3: TGCAGTGCTAGAGATTGGACTAGCGGGGGGGCCGAGCAGTACTTC.